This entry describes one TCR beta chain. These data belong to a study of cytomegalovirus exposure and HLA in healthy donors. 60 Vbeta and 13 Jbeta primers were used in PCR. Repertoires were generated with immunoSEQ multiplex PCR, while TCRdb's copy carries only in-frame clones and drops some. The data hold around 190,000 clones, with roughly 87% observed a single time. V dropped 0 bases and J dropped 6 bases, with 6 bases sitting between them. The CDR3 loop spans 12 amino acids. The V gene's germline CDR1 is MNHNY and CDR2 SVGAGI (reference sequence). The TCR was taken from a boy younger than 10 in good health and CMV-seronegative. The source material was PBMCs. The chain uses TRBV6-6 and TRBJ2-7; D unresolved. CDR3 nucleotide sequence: TGTGCCAGCAGTTACTCTTCCGGCGAGCAGTACTTC. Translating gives CASSYSSGEQYF.